This T cell receptor beta chain originates from a study of T cell repertoires in cytomegalovirus infection. On the study more broadly: As its CMV epitopes, the study selected recently identified HLA-C-restricted and well-studied HLA-B-restricted targets. Indications came from public TCR beta signatures; they pointed to CMV infection and to a matching HLA type.

This CDR3 is built from 17 residues. The V gene end was trimmed by 1 base and the J gene end by 4 bases; junction bases not matched to a gene: 13. Germline V CDR1 and CDR2: LNHDA, SQIVND (reference sequence). This clonotype was observed once. Its antigen is not known. Study conclusions and caveats: Of the TCR beta families, the public ones yielded a cumulative frequency that identified carriers of CMV plus the relevant HLA. Across the ex vivo response, the dominant clonotypes were HLA-C-restricted CMV-specific TCR beta clonotypes.

MiXCR, run by TCRdb on the reads, gives a single entry per CDR3 protein. The repertoire consists of about 900,000 distinct CDR3 sequences, with approximately 32% occurring once and the leading ten covering roughly 12%. This sequence joins TRBV19 and TRBJ2-7; 7 nucleotides match TRBD1. The material sequenced was cultured CD8+ T cells from PBMCs, taken from culture after CMV antigen stimulation. The TCR sequence derives from a human donor in good health (CMV status not recorded). Some clones in this sample may be carry-over from other donors' samples. This chain's CDR3 is CASSIGGGGQENYEQYF. For the CDR3, the DNA is TGTGCCAGTAGTATAGGTGGTGGAGGACAGGAGAATTACGAGCAGTACTTC.